This T cell receptor beta chain was sequenced for a study of T cell repertoires in aging, cancer and after chemotherapy. Study-wide results and caveats: Healthy donors lost TCR diversity with age mainly through richness, cancer patients through richness and evenness.

Peripheral blood genomic DNA, not sorted cells or RNA, was the template. A mixed TRB-A/B primer pool amplified rearranged TRB by multiplex touch-down PCR. TCRdb analysed the multiplex PCR reads with MiXCR anew, one entry per CDR3 protein. The table has roughly 460 distinct CDR3 sequences, roughly a sixth seen once; the top ten hold approximately 25%. V lost 6 bases and J lost 0, with 9 bases in between. This CDR3 region has 14 residues. CDR1 is MNHEY, CDR2 SVGEGT, per germline. Points on this clonotype: Its antigen is still unknown. A read error may explain this, as a much larger clone is one base away.

This rearrangement joins TRBV6-2 or TRBV6-3 to TRBJ1-5; D is unresolved. This TCR was sampled from a human donor with a solid tumor. Sequencing was done on a sample of blood. CDR3 nucleotides: TGTGCCAGCAGCTCTAAATATAGCAATCAGCCCCAGCATTTT. It codes for CASSSKYSNQPQHF.